This entry lists 4 T cell receptor beta chains sequenced from one sample in a study of T cells expressing NK-cell markers. TCRdb reprocessed the 5' RACE reads and keeps a single row for each CDR3 protein, giving no DNA. In all, the sample yields some 390,000 distinct CDR3 sequences. The material sequenced was blood T cells: a sorted CD56 or NKG2C T cell subset, CD4+ or CD8+ T cells, or bulk PBMC T cells (not recorded which). The receptors were gathered from a woman in her fifties or sixties in good health.

The chain has TRBV12-3 or TRBV12-4 and TRBJ2-1; the D call of TRBD2 rests on TCRdb alone, since no DNA is present to check it. The CDR3 covers 16 residues. This CDR3 is CASSSRSLAAVNEQFF.

The chain combines TRBV5-6 with TRBJ2-5; the TCRdb D gene call, TRBD2, has no DNA to confirm it. The CDR3 runs to 13 residues. CDR1 and CDR2 (germline): SGHDT, YYEEEE. CDR3 amino acids: CASSLEEGETQYF.

The genes are TRBV5-8 and TRBJ1-2; TCRdb's D call of TRBD1 is untestable without DNA. The CDR3 is made up of 15 amino acids. CDR1 is SGHTS, CDR2 YDEGEE, per germline. CDR3 residues: CASSHPRDRPYGYTF.

This chain connects TRBV20-1 to TRBJ2-3; TCRdb selects TRBD1, and the lack of DNA leaves this call unchecked. In germline, CDR1 is DFQATT, CDR2 SNEGSKA (reference sequence). This CDR3 region has 16 residues. CDR3 sequence: CSATGGLEAGTDTQYF.